The 6 T cell receptor beta chains reported below all come from one sample, sequenced in a study of T cells in Graves' hyperthyroidism and ophthalmopathy. The investigators amplified TCR beta CDR3 regions from RNA transcripts. First-round RT-PCR of the TCR CDR3 relied on the HTBI primer set. MiXCR, run by TCRdb on the multiplex PCR reads, gives a single entry per CDR3 protein. The sample holds 300,000 to 500,000 distinct CDR3 sequences, 14% to 15% seen once. Sample: blood. The receptors here all came from a woman aged 25 to 39 with Graves' hyperthyroidism.

On this clonotype itself: A much more abundant neighbour one base away suggests this may be a read error. The DNA for the CDR3 is TGTACCAGCAGTTCAGGACTGCCTCAGCAGTTCTTC. The encoded protein is CTSSSGLPQQFF. The chain couples TRBV12-3 or TRBV12-4 to TRBJ2-1; a possible D gene is TRBD2 (5 bases). The CDR3 has 12 residues.

This clonotype was found many times. V usage is TRBV3-1 and J usage is TRBJ1-2, with D possibly being TRBD1 (5 bases). Trimming took 6 bases from V and 6 from J, leaving 14 bases between them. The V gene's germline CDR1 is LGHDT and CDR2 YNNKEL (reference sequence). The CDR3 is made up of 13 amino acids. The CDR3 here is CASSQLETDGYTF. The CDR3 DNA reads as TGTGCCAGCAGTCAATTAGAGACAGATGGCTACACCTTC.

The genes are TRBV30 and TRBJ2-7; 11 bases are shared with TRBD2. V lost 0 bases, J lost 9 bases, and 4 bases stayed unmatched. Germline assignment: CDR1 GTSNPN and CDR2 SVGIG (reference sequence). The CDR3 runs to 13 residues. CDR3 residues: CAWSVLAGVRQYF. Here the CDR3 DNA reads TGTGCCTGGAGTGTACTAGCGGGAGTCCGGCAGTACTTC.

The sample holds many counts of this clonotype. The chain joins TRBV27 to TRBJ2-7; TRBD2 matches 15 bases. From germline, CDR1 is MNHEY and CDR2 SMNVEV (reference sequence). The length of the CDR3 is 19 residues. V lost 5 bases and J lost 3; bases outside the gene matches: 14. CDR3 DNA: TGTGCCAGCAGTCCTAGGACTAGCGGGAGGGCCCCACTCTTCTACGAGCAGTACTTC. Translated: CASSPRTSGRAPLFYEQYF.

About this clonotype: With a much larger clone just one base away, this may be a read error. This chain connects TRBV7-8 to TRBJ2-5, with 10 bases matching TRBD2. The J segment lost 2 bases and the V segment lost 5 bases, leaving 8 bases of the junction unmatched. The CDR3 is made up of 16 amino acids. The V gene's germline CDR1 is SGHVS and CDR2 FQNEAQ. The CDR3, as DNA: TGTGCCAGCAGCGTGCAAGCGGGAGGGAGGCAAGAGACCCAGTACTTC. Amino acids: CASSVQAGGRQETQYF.

This clonotype appeared many times. The gene calls are TRBV20-1 and TRBJ2-7; 7 bases match TRBD1. V was pared by 3 bases and J by 2 bases, with 7 bases of the junction left unmatched. Germline V lookup: CDR1 DFQATT, CDR2 SNEGSKA (reference sequence). The CDR3 contains 14 residues. Here the CDR3 reads CSASLSGTAYEQYF. CDR3 DNA: TGCAGTGCTAGCCTTTCGGGGACAGCCTACGAGCAGTACTTC.